This TCR beta chain was identified during a study of blood T cells in healthy people across ages. Using a J-beta primer mix together with a sample-barcoded 5' primer, a second PCR was run for roughly 6 to 12 cycles. Each cDNA molecule was tagged by a template-switch adaptor that had 12 random nucleotides. TCRdb called the 5' RACE reads again in MiXCR, with one record for every CDR3 protein. This table holds about 640,000 distinct CDR3 sequences, approximately 59% found once. Total RNA, at least 5 micrograms per sample, was extracted from PBMCs. CDR1 is MGHDK, CDR2 SYGVNS, per germline. Trimming took 5 bases from V and 6 from J; bases not matched to a gene: 6. The CDR3 loop spans 14 amino acids. Broader study findings: Roughly linearly, TCR beta diversity per million T cells fell as age increased.

To note about this clonotype: The antigen remains undetermined.

This clonotype was sampled from a man aged 55 to 70 in good health. The genes are TRBV25-1 and TRBJ1-5, with TRBD1 matching 8 bases. Sequencing used blood. CDR3 loop: CASSTTGAAQPQHF. The CDR3, as DNA: TGTGCCAGCAGTACGACAGGGGCGGCTCAGCCCCAGCATTTT.